Presented here are 21 T cell receptor beta chains from one specimen sequenced in a study of blood T cells in healthy people across ages. A second PCR of roughly 7 to 11 cycles used a sample-barcoded 5' primer and a J-beta primer mix. TCRdb recomputed calls from the 5' RACE reads with MiXCR, one row per CDR3 protein. Here the sample spans 900,000 to 950,000 distinct CDR3 sequences, almost 30% being singletons. Separately, the same data were catalogued under a study of T cells of mothers and their children.

Sequences were obtained from blood. The receptor set was obtained from a middle-aged woman in good health.

The V call is TRBV7-2, the J call TRBJ2-3; 9 bases match TRBD2. The CDR3 spans 18 residues. The V gene's germline CDR1 is SGHTA and CDR2 FQGNSA. V lost 1 base, J lost 5 bases, and 13 bases stayed unmatched. Here the CDR3 DNA reads TGTGCCAGCAGCTTAGTTCTTTTGTCTAGCGGGGCCAAAGATACGCAGTATTTT. Translation: CASSLVLLSSGAKDTQYF.

This clonotype came up a few times. This sequence joins TRBV27 and TRBJ1-1; tentatively, D is TRBD1 (6 bases). This CDR3 is built from 15 residues. CDR1 and CDR2 from the germline V gene are MNHEY and SMNVEV (reference sequence). With 1 base removed from V and 1 base from J, the gap between germline ends came to 10 bases. This chain's CDR3 is CASSLLGGANTEAFF. CDR3 bases: TGTGCCAGCAGTTTATTGGGGGGGGCGAACACTGAAGCTTTCTTT.

The chain has TRBV4-3 and TRBJ1-2, with D unclear. The length of the CDR3 is 17 residues. V was cut by 0 bases and J by 5 bases, with 19 bases left in between. The germline V gene encodes CDR1 LGHNA and CDR2 YSLEER. CDR3 amino acids: CASSQDMRSLTGYGYTF. The CDR3 DNA follows: TGCGCCAGCAGCCAAGATATGCGGTCCCTTACGGGGTATGGCTACACCTTC.

This clonotype occurred a few times. CDR3 region: CASSLGTSGGQFF. For the CDR3, the DNA is TGTGCCAGCAGCTTAGGGACTAGCGGGGGGCAGTTCTTC. The chain links TRBV7-6 to TRBJ2-1, with 13 positions matching TRBD2. Germline V gene sequence: CDR1 SGHVS, CDR2 FNYEAQ. CDR3 length: 13 residues. V was pared by 1 base and J by 12 bases, with 0 bases of the junction left unmatched.

The chain recombines TRBV6-6 with TRBJ1-4; tentatively, D is TRBD1 (5 bases). Germline-derived CDR1 and CDR2 are MNHNY and SVGAGI (reference sequence). The CDR3 has 15 amino acids. V lost 2 bases and J lost 5, with 12 bases in between. CDR3 loop: CASSYPRDGNEKLFF. CDR3 sequence (DNA): TGTGCCAGCAGTTACCCCCGGGACGGGAATGAAAAACTGTTTTTT.

This clonotype appeared a few times. The rearrangement joins TRBV9 to TRBJ2-4; unclear D gene. The J call may be in error: the DNA end matches TRBJ2-7 better. CDR3 length: 12 residues. Germline CDR1 reads SGDLS; CDR2 reads YYNGEE. The CDR3 spells CASSGVGTEQYF. DNA of the CDR3: TGTGCCAGCAGCGGAGTAGGAACCGAGCAGTACTTC.

This clonotype was detected a few times. V gene TRBV5-1 combines with J gene TRBJ2-3; 10 nucleotides align to TRBD2. CDR1 and CDR2 (germline): SGHRS, YFSETQ. Trimming took 5 bases from V and 3 from J; bases not matched to a gene: 9. This CDR3 spans 16 amino acids. The chain's CDR3 is CASSYIPGLATDTQYF. The CDR3 DNA sequence: TGCGCCAGCAGTTATATTCCGGGACTAGCGACAGATACGCAGTATTTT.

The chain recombines TRBV4-1 with TRBJ1-1; maybe TRBD1 (5 bases). V was clipped by 0 bases and J by 1 base, with 9 bases between them. CDR3 length equals 15 residues. In germline, CDR1 is MGHRA, CDR2 YSYEKL. The CDR3 DNA sequence: TGCGCCAGCAGCCAAGACCCCAGGGCGAACACTGAAGCTTTCTTT. The encoded protein is CASSQDPRANTEAFF.

This clonotype was observed a handful of times. The chain uses TRBV20-1 and TRBJ1-5; no definite D call. Trimming left V 4 bases short and J 6 bases short, with 13 bases between. Per the germline V gene, CDR1 is DFQATT and CDR2 is SNEGSKA (reference sequence). This CDR3 is 13 amino acids long. CDR3 in DNA: TGCAGTGCTATTCTTGGTGTCGGTCAGCCCCAGCATTTT. It specifies CSAILGVGQPQHF.

The chain employs TRBV7-2 and TRBJ1-1; a weak D match, TRBD1 (5 bases). The germline V and J ends were trimmed by 3 bases and 5 bases, with 10 bases remaining between them. Germline CDR1 and CDR2: SGHTA and FQGNSA. This CDR3 contains 13 residues. Written as DNA, the CDR3 is TGTGCCAGCAGCTTGACAGTGGGGACTGAAGCTTTCTTT. Encoded protein: CASSLTVGTEAFF.

Only a few counts were recorded for this clonotype. The chain links TRBV2 to TRBJ2-1; TRBD2 is a possible D gene (7 bases). From germline, CDR1 is SNHLY and CDR2 FYNNEI. Trimming removed 3 bases from V and 10 bases from J, with 16 bases in between. The CDR3 length is 14 residues. The CDR3, as DNA: TGTGCCAGCAGTGATGCACGGGGGGCCAGAGAGCAGTTCTTC. Translation: CASSDARGAREQFF.

The chain joins TRBV28 to TRBJ1-2; D is possibly TRBD1 (5 bases). The CDR3 totals 12 residues. Germline V gene sequence: CDR1 MDHEN, CDR2 SYDVKM. CDR3 region: CTSKTAHYGYTF. The CDR3 nucleotides read TGTACAAGCAAGACAGCCCACTATGGCTACACCTTC.

This clonotype was seen ten or more times. The chain links TRBV9 to TRBJ2-7; 8 bases are shared with TRBD2. CDR3 length equals 15 residues. With V trimmed by 4 bases and J by 7 bases, 13 bases remained unmatched. The germline V gene encodes CDR1 SGDLS and CDR2 YYNGEE. The CDR3 DNA sequence: TGTGCCAGCAGCCCCCGGGGTAGCGGGGTGTGGGAGCAGTACTTC. The encoded protein is CASSPRGSGVWEQYF.

On this clonotype: This may arise from a read error, as a much more abundant clone is one base away. V is TRBV12-3 or TRBV12-4 and J is TRBJ2-3; D remains unclear. Deletions cut 2 bases from V and 7 bases from J, with 13 bases between. The CDR3 runs to 14 residues. In DNA form, the CDR3 reads TGTGCCAGCAGTTTACAGTCCGCGGTACATACGCAGTATTTT. Translated: CASSLQSAVHTQYF.

A note on this clonotype: The germline gene is not matched at one end of the junction; a read error may be the cause. V is TRBV6-1 and J is TRBJ1-2; 7 positions match TRBD1. CDR1 MNHNS and CDR2 SASEGT come from the germline V gene. CDR3 length equals 14 residues. The DNA for the CDR3 is TGTGCCGGCAGTCGGGACAGCGGGAGCTATGGCTACACCTTC. Translating gives CAGSRDSGSYGYTF.

This clonotype was observed a handful of times. The rearrangement uses TRBV18 and TRBJ2-7; D unclear. V lost 1 base, J lost 4 bases, and 8 bases lay in between. This CDR3 is built from 13 residues. CDR1 and CDR2 (germline): KGHSH, LQKENI. As DNA, the CDR3 is TGTGCCAGCTCACCACGGTCAGGTTACGAGCAGTACTTC. This codes for CASSPRSGYEQYF.

This clonotype was observed at least ten times. The chain couples TRBV7-2 to TRBJ2-1, with a tentative D call TRBD2 (6 bases). In germline, CDR1 is SGHTA, CDR2 FQGNSA. CDR3 length equals 14 residues. V lost 4 bases and J 1 base, leaving 8 bases between the germline ends. CDR3 bases: TGTGCCAGCAGCTCGCTAGCGTCCTACAATGAGCAGTTCTTC. Translating gives CASSSLASYNEQFF.

Only a few counts were recorded for this clonotype. J is TRBJ2-7 and V is TRBV13; TRBD2 aligns across 9 bases. Germline loops: CDR1 PRHDT, CDR2 FYEKMQ (reference sequence). V shed 2 bases, J shed 0 bases, and the junction held 11 bases outside the gene matches. CDR3 length: 18 amino acids. In nucleotides, the CDR3 is TGTGCCAGCAGCTTAAAGGGGCTAGCGGGGCTGAGCTCCTACGAGCAGTACTTC. It is translated as CASSLKGLAGLSSYEQYF. Combining the CDR3 with reference TRBV13 and TRBJ2-7 gives the whole variable domain AAGVIQSPRHLIKEKRETATLKCYPIPRHDTVYWYQQGPGQDPQFLISFYEKMQSDKGSIPDRFSAQQFSDYHSELNMSSLELGDSALYFCASSLKGLAGLSSYEQYFGPGTRLTVT.

This clonotype was counted many times. The chain recombines TRBV29-1 with TRBJ2-7; D remains ambiguous. The CDR3 length is 12 residues. Germline V CDR1 and CDR2: SQVTM, ANQGSEA. The ends were cut back, 2 bases at V and 3 bases at J, with 8 bases in the middle. The chain's CDR3 is CSVESGDYEQYF. Written as DNA, the CDR3 is TGCAGCGTTGAATCAGGAGACTACGAGCAGTACTTC.

With respect to this clonotype: Since a much larger clone is just one base distant, this may be a read error. This chain joins TRBV7-9 and TRBJ1-2; 9 nucleotides match TRBD1. The CDR3 has 14 residues. The germline CDR1 and CDR2 sequences are SEHNR and FQNEAQ (reference sequence). The CDR3 DNA reads TGTCCCAGCAGCTTTGGGGACAGGGACTATGGCTACACCTTC. Protein sequence: CPSSFGDRDYGYTF. The full variable domain, completed using reference TRBV7-9 and TRBJ1-2, is DTGVSQNPRHKITKRGQNVTFRCDPISEHNRLYWYRQTLGQGPEFLTYFQNEAQLEKSRLLSDRFSAERPKGSFSTLEIQRTEQGDSAMYLCPSSFGDRDYGYTFGSGTRLTVV.

This clonotype appeared a few times. The rearrangement joins TRBV7-2 to TRBJ2-1; D is undetermined. The V gene lost 1 base and the J gene lost 0 bases, with 7 bases spanning the gap. Per germline, CDR1 SGHTA and CDR2 FQGNSA. The CDR3 runs 15 residues. The chain's CDR3 is CASSLDRNSYNEQFF. Here the CDR3 DNA reads TGTGCCAGCAGCTTAGACAGAAACTCCTACAATGAGCAGTTCTTC.